Listed below are T cell receptor beta chains from one sample, sequenced in a study of yellow fever vaccine responses in identical twins. Each CDR3 protein gets one entry after TCRdb re-called the RT-PCR reads with MiXCR. Among 9,500 to 11,000 distinct CDR3 sequences listed, 70% to 85% were seen once. The specimen was T cells from blood (PBMCs), unsorted or a sorted subset (not recorded which), collected before or after yellow fever vaccination (not recorded which). Every receptor here comes from a woman aged 18 to 35 who received the yellow fever vaccine. The CDR3 runs from the conserved cysteine through the conserved F or W. A D gene is named only where the DNA matches it firmly. Clone size is stated in some rows and not others, as once, few, many or a class when expanded.

D gene | J gene | clone size | V gene | CDR3 protein | CDR3 DNA
. | TRBJ1-5 | few | TRBV11-2 | CASSLAGPNQPQHF | TGTGCCAGCAGCTTAGCAGGCCCGAATCAGCCCCAGCATTTT
. | TRBJ2-1 | . | TRBV29-1 | CSVVGESSYNEQFF | TGCAGCGTTGTCGGCGAGAGCTCCTACAATGAGCAGTTCTTC
. | TRBJ2-5 | . | TRBV20-1 | CSASPLGGYGTQYF | TGCAGTGCTAGCCCCCTAGGGGGGTATGGGACCCAGTACTTC
. | TRBJ1-2 | . | TRBV13 | CASSLPFTNYGYTF | TGTGCCAGCAGCTTACCGTTTACTAACTATGGCTACACCTTC
. | TRBJ2-1 | once | TRBV3-1 | CASSQDPGPTNEQFF | TGTGCCAGCAGCCAAGACCCGGGACCCACAAATGAGCAGTTCTTC
TRBD1 | TRBJ2-1 | . | TRBV13 | CASSLADRGEQFF | TGTGCCAGCAGCTTAGCCGACAGGGGGGAACAGTTCTTC
. | TRBJ2-1 | . | TRBV12-3/TRBV12-4 | CASSLGGKQFF | TGTGCCAGCAGTTTAGGTGGAAAGCAGTTCTTC
. | TRBJ1-1 | . | TRBV12-3/TRBV12-4 | CASSFTRTALTEAFF | TGTGCCAGCAGTTTTACCAGGACAGCCCTCACTGAAGCTTTCTTT
. | TRBJ1-1 | . | TRBV24-1 | CATSDWKQGNTEAFF | TGTGCCACCAGTGACTGGAAACAGGGGAACACTGAAGCTTTCTTT
. | TRBJ1-3 | . | TRBV7-8 | CASSLEGNTIYF | TGTGCCAGCAGCTTAGAGGGGAACACCATATATTTT
. | TRBJ1-2 | . | TRBV28 | CATRQDANYGYTF | TGTGCCACACGGCAGGACGCTAACTATGGCTACACCTTC
. | TRBJ2-7 | . | TRBV28 | CASSFSTGNYEQYF | TGTGCCAGCAGTTTTTCGACAGGAAACTACGAGCAGTACTTC
. | TRBJ2-2 | few | TRBV4-1 | CASRHSNMNTGELFF | TGCGCCAGCAGACATAGCAACATGAACACCGGGGAGCTGTTTTTT
. | TRBJ1-2 | . | TRBV18 | CASSPGAKTGGLYGYTF | TGTGCCAGCTCACCCGGCGCCAAGACCGGGGGGCTCTATGGCTACACCTTC
TRBD1 | TRBJ1-2 | . | TRBV4-3 | CASSHLGQGATNYGYTF | TGCGCCAGCAGCCACCTTGGACAGGGCGCGACTAACTATGGCTACACCTTC
. | TRBJ1-3 | . | TRBV11-3 | CASSLRGTGNTIYF | TGTGCCAGCAGCTTACGGGGAACTGGAAACACCATATATTTT
. | TRBJ2-7 | . | TRBV11-3 | CASSPTGNEQYF | TGTGCCAGCAGCCCAACGGGGAACGAGCAGTACTTC
TRBD1 | TRBJ2-1 | . | TRBV29-1 | CSATGTGESNEQFF | TGCAGCGCCACCGGGACAGGTGAAAGCAATGAGCAGTTCTTC
TRBD1 | TRBJ2-7 | . | TRBV7-9 | CASSPPTGGFSYEQYF | TGTGCCAGCAGCCCACCAACAGGGGGGTTCTCCTACGAGCAGTACTTC
TRBD1 | TRBJ1-1 | . | TRBV28 | CASSLKRGRRIEAFF | TGTGCCAGCAGTTTGAAGAGGGGGCGCAGGATTGAAGCTTTCTTT
. | TRBJ2-5 | . | TRBV19 | CASSIAGGVQETQYF | TGTGCCAGTAGTATAGCAGGAGGGGTTCAAGAGACCCAGTACTTC
. | TRBJ2-5 | . | TRBV7-6 | CASSSNRVQETQYF | TGTGCCAGCAGCTCGAATAGGGTTCAAGAGACCCAGTACTTC
. | TRBJ2-3 | . | TRBV10-3 | CAISENWLTDTQYF | TGTGCCATCAGTGAGAACTGGCTCACAGATACGCAGTATTTT
TRBD1 | TRBJ1-2 | few | TRBV15 | CATSRLSTGGADGYTF | TGTGCCACCAGCAGACTCTCGACAGGGGGCGCGGATGGCTACACCTTC
. | TRBJ2-1 | . | TRBV12-3/TRBV12-4 | CASSLGGAWGEQFF | TGTGCCAGCAGTTTAGGTGGGGCCTGGGGTGAGCAGTTCTTC
. | TRBJ2-5 | . | TRBV2 | CASSDRNYQETQYF | TGTGCCAGCAGTGACAGGAACTACCAAGAGACCCAGTACTTC
. | TRBJ2-3 | . | TRBV19 | CATAGSTDTQYF | TGTGCCACCGCCGGGAGCACAGATACGCAGTATTTT
. | TRBJ2-2 | once | TRBV6-5 | CASSYSWTPNTGELFF | TGTGCCAGCAGTTACTCGTGGACGCCGAACACCGGGGAGCTGTTTTTT